Below are 32 T cell receptor beta chains sequenced from a single sample in a study of T cell changes during pregnancy in multiple sclerosis. Assay used: immunoSEQ multiplex PCR; TCRdb lists only in-frame clones, some missing. The sample lists roughly 57,000 clones, approximately 94% occurring once. The material was CD8+ T cells from peripheral blood mononuclear cells, obtained after pregnancy. These receptors all stem from a female donor with multiple sclerosis, enrolled in a pregnancy study.

The rearrangement uses TRBV4-2 and TRBJ2-1, with TRBD2 identical over 7 bases. The CDR3 is 17 residues long. V trimming: 1 base; J trimming: 5 bases; junction bases outside the gene matches: 11. Germline V gene data show CDR1 as LGHNA and CDR2 as YNFKEQ. CDR3 sequence reads: CASSQVGILATNNEQFF. The CDR3 DNA follows: TGTGCCAGCAGCCAAGTGGGGATACTAGCGACGAACAATGAGCAGTTCTTC.

The CDR3 reads CASSHSYEQYF. CDR3 in DNA: TGCGCCAGCAGCCACTCCTACGAGCAGTACTTC. This rearrangement joins TRBV5-1 to TRBJ2-7, with unresolved D. Germline V gene sequence: CDR1 SGHRS, CDR2 YFSETQ. This CDR3 has 11 amino acids. Trimming took off 4 bases at V and 0 bases at J, with 2 bases between the two ends.

The V and J genes are TRBV6-6 and TRBJ1-2; D is possibly TRBD1 (6 bases). Germline assignment: CDR1 MNHNY and CDR2 SVGAGI (reference sequence). Trimming removed 6 bases from V and 3 bases from J, with 11 bases in between. This CDR3 is built from 13 residues. This CDR3 reads CASSHRVDYGYTF. The CDR3, as DNA: TGTGCCAGCAGCCACAGGGTCGACTATGGCTACACCTTC.

The V call is TRBV6-4, the J call TRBJ2-3, with 7 bases that match TRBD2. Germline assignment: CDR1 MRHNA and CDR2 SNTAGT. V shed 2 bases, J shed 1 base, and the junction held 0 bases outside the gene matches. CDR3 size: 14 residues. Written as DNA, the CDR3 is TGTGCCAGCAGTGACACTAGCGGCACAGATACGCAGTATTTT. It specifies CASSDTSGTDTQYF.

The chain recombines TRBV27 with TRBJ1-1, with D possibly being TRBD1 (6 bases). CDR3 size: 14 residues. Germline lookup yields CDR1 MNHEY and CDR2 SMNVEV (reference sequence). Deletions cut 2 bases from V and 4 bases from J, with 11 bases between. For the CDR3, the DNA is TGTGCCAGCAGTTTAGTACAGGGTGGCACTGAAGCTTTCTTT. As protein: CASSLVQGGTEAFF.

This clone was seen only a few times. This sequence joins TRBV29-1 and TRBJ1-2; D might be TRBD1 (5 bases). This CDR3 spans 13 amino acids. Germline V gene lookup returns CDR1 SQVTM and CDR2 ANQGSEA. The ends were cut back, 6 bases at V and 3 bases at J, with 14 bases in the middle. CDR3 DNA sequence: TGCAGCGTGAGATCGACAGATTACTATGGCTACACCTTC. As protein: CSVRSTDYYGYTF. The full variable domain, its missing parts supplied by reference TRBV29-1 and TRBJ1-2, is SAVISQKPSRDICQRGTSLTIQCQVDSQVTMMFWYRQQPGQSLTLIATANQGSEATYESGFVIDKFPISRPNLTFSTLTVSNMSPEDSSIYLCSVRSTDYYGYTFGSGTRLTVV.

This clone has a single count. V is TRBV19 and J is TRBJ1-2; the match to TRBD1 covers 8 bases. The ends lost 7 bases at V and 8 bases at J; junction bases unmatched: 9. This CDR3 contains 13 residues. Germline V gene data show CDR1 as LNHDA and CDR2 as SQIVND (reference sequence). The CDR3 region has the DNA TGTGCCAGTACCCCGGGACAGGTCTCCGGCTACACCTTC. Protein product: CASTPGQVSGYTF.

This clone was recorded only once. The V call is TRBV7-9, the J call TRBJ2-7; TRBD2 matches at 10 bases. Losses at the gene ends were 0 bases for V and 2 bases for J; bases not matched to a gene: 1. The CDR3 has 15 residues. Germline CDR1 is SEHNR and CDR2 is FQNEAQ (reference sequence). The CDR3: CASSLATSGTYEQYF. The CDR3 DNA reads as TGTGCCAGCAGCTTAGCCACTAGCGGGACCTACGAGCAGTACTTC.

The chain recombines TRBV7-9 with TRBJ2-2, with 12 bases fitting TRBD1. Per the germline V gene, CDR1 is SEHNR and CDR2 is FQNEAQ (reference sequence). The V segment lost 5 bases and the J segment 6 bases; nucleotides outside the gene matches: 4. The length of the CDR3 is 15 residues. The CDR3 nucleotides read TGTGCCAGCAGCCTGGGACAGGGGGCCTCCGGGGAGCTGTTTTTT. Its protein product is CASSLGQGASGELFF.

This sequence joins TRBV30 and TRBJ2-7; 7 bases match TRBD2. The CDR3 is made up of 13 amino acids. With V trimmed by 2 bases and J by 3 bases, 4 bases remained unmatched. Germline lookup yields CDR1 GTSNPN and CDR2 SVGIG (reference sequence). The CDR3 DNA follows: TGTGCCTGGAGTTTCGAGCGGGGCTACGAGCAGTACTTC. This gives the protein CAWSFERGYEQYF.

The rearrangement links TRBV21-1 to TRBJ2-5; TRBD1 was called by the table and not checked on the DNA. TRBV21-1 is termed a pseudogene. The CDR3 covers 15 residues. The CDR3 DNA reads as TGTGCCAGCAGCGGGGCCGGGACAGGGAGCGAGACCCAGTACTTC. Its protein is CASSGAGTGSETQYF.

The chain joins TRBV6-1 to TRBJ2-1; 8 bases line up with TRBD2. Germline loops: CDR1 MNHNS, CDR2 SASEGT. The CDR3 is 17 residues long. With V trimmed by 0 bases and J by 5 bases, 9 bases remained unmatched. The CDR3 sequence: CASSEALYETSDNEQFF. CDR3 nucleotide sequence: TGTGCCAGCAGTGAAGCTCTCTATGAGACTAGCGACAATGAGCAGTTCTTC.

V is TRBV2 and J is TRBJ2-7, with TRBD1 identical over 8 bases. The trim removed 3 bases at V and 0 bases at J, leaving 1 base unmatched. CDR3 length equals 14 residues. CDR1 SNHLY and CDR2 FYNNEI come from the germline V gene. Here the CDR3 DNA reads TGTGCCAGCAGTGAGACAGGGGCCTCCTACGAGCAGTACTTC. Protein product: CASSETGASYEQYF.

This chain uses TRBV12-1 with TRBJ1-5; TRBD1, the table's D call, was not compared with the DNA. TRBV12-1 is deemed a pseudogene. CDR3 length equals 18 residues. The CDR3 sequence is CASSFGRTGRGHNQPQHF. CDR3 nucleotide sequence: TGTGCCAGCAGCTTTGGTAGGACAGGGCGAGGGCACAATCAGCCCCAGCATTTT.

The rearrangement links TRBV27 to TRBJ2-1; 14 bases agree with TRBD2. Unmatched junction bases numbered 8, after V lost 4 bases and J lost 3 bases. CDR1 and CDR2 (germline): MNHEY, SMNVEV (reference sequence). The length of the CDR3 is 18 residues. CDR3 DNA sequence: TGTGCCAGCAGTTCGGGACTAGCGGGAGATCTGGGCTACAATGAGCAGTTCTTC. It codes for CASSSGLAGDLGYNEQFF.

V and J are TRBV13 and TRBJ1-2, with a weak D call TRBD1 (5 bases). Germline CDR1 and CDR2: PRHDT and FYEKMQ (reference sequence). V was pared by 5 bases and J by 13 bases, with 17 bases between. This CDR3 has 12 amino acids. CDR3 sequence: CASSRPGSGPTF. CDR3 bases: TGTGCCAGCAGCCGGCCCGGTTCAGGGCCCACCTTC.

This clone has a single count. The chain recombines TRBV6-1 with TRBJ2-1; 12 bases map to TRBD2. Trimming cost V 5 bases and J 8 bases; bases outside gene matches: 7. Germline V gene data show CDR1 as MNHNS and CDR2 as SASEGT. The CDR3 length is 15 residues. The CDR3 spells CASSLRTSGNDEQFF. DNA of the CDR3: TGTGCCAGCAGTCTACGGACTAGCGGGAACGATGAGCAGTTCTTC.

The V gene is TRBV5-6, the J gene TRBJ2-2, with 13 bases fitting TRBD2. The junction had 4 bases not matched to a gene; V was cut back by 4 bases and J by 4 bases. Per the germline V gene, CDR1 is SGHDT and CDR2 is YYEEEE. This CDR3 spans 16 amino acids. The CDR3 DNA follows: TGTGCCAGCAGCCTCGGACTAGCGGGAGCCACCGGGGAGCTGTTTTTT. Its protein is CASSLGLAGATGELFF.

J is TRBJ1-4 and V is TRBV7-9; 11 positions match TRBD1. Trimming removed 3 bases from V and 8 bases from J; junction bases left unmatched: 5. CDR1 is SEHNR and CDR2 is FQNEAQ in the germline V gene (reference sequence). The CDR3 is 15 residues long. For the CDR3, the DNA is TGTGCCAGCAGCTTCGGACAGGGGGCTCGGGAAAAACTGTTTTTT. This translates into CASSFGQGAREKLFF.

The J gene is TRBJ1-1, the V gene TRBV29-1; 9 bases are shared with TRBD1. Germline assignment: CDR1 SQVTM and CDR2 ANQGSEA. V lost 3 bases and J lost 1; bases outside the gene matches: 3. The CDR3 extends over 14 amino acids. The CDR3 coding sequence is TGCAGCGTTGATGGACAGGGGCGGAACACTGAAGCTTTCTTT. Translated, it gives CSVDGQGRNTEAFF. Filled out from reference TRBV29-1 and TRBJ1-1, the complete variable domain reads SAVISQKPSRDICQRGTSLTIQCQVDSQVTMMFWYRQQPGQSLTLIATANQGSEATYESGFVIDKFPISRPNLTFSTLTVSNMSPEDSSIYLCSVDGQGRNTEAFFGQGTRLTVV.

The V gene is TRBV7-9, the J gene TRBJ1-1, with a weak D call TRBD1 (5 bases). The ends were cut back, 1 base at V and 1 base at J, with 16 bases in the middle. This CDR3 has 17 amino acids. Per germline, CDR1 SEHNR and CDR2 FQNEAQ (reference sequence). For the CDR3, the DNA is TGTGCCAGCAGCTTAGGGTTCGGCACAGGACCGAACACTGAAGCTTTCTTT. This translates into CASSLGFGTGPNTEAFF.

The table lists this clone with a count of one. V gene TRBV9 combines with J gene TRBJ2-6; TRBD2 aligns across 7 bases. CDR1 and CDR2 (germline): SGDLS, YYNGEE. The length of the CDR3 is 19 residues. V lost 1 base, J lost 0 bases, and 10 bases stayed unmatched. DNA for the CDR3: TGTGCCAGCAGCGTACCCCGGGAGGCAACCTTCTCTGGGGCCAACGTCCTGACTTTC. Its translation is CASSVPREATFSGANVLTF.

The V gene is TRBV19, the J gene TRBJ2-7; weak D call: TRBD2 (5 bases). Per germline, CDR1 LNHDA and CDR2 SQIVND (reference sequence). The CDR3 covers 13 residues. The V gene lost 5 bases and the J gene lost 3 bases, with 11 bases spanning the gap. The CDR3 DNA is TGTGCCAGTAGTCCGTCCGGAGGCTACGAGCAGTACTTC. Protein: CASSPSGGYEQYF.

The V call is TRBV29-1, the J call TRBJ2-7, with TRBD1 as a possible D gene (6 bases). The V gene's germline CDR1 is SQVTM and CDR2 ANQGSEA. The CDR3 has 13 residues. V gave up 5 bases and J gave up 2 bases, with 13 bases separating them. CDR3 coding DNA: TGCAGCGTTCGGACAGTGGACACCTACGAGCAGTACTTC. This codes for CSVRTVDTYEQYF.

The rearrangement joins TRBV27 to TRBJ2-7, with D tentatively TRBD2 (6 bases). V was cut by 5 bases and J by 2 bases, with 13 bases left in between. From germline, CDR1 is MNHEY and CDR2 SMNVEV (reference sequence). The CDR3 length is 14 residues. The CDR3 DNA reads TGTGCCAGCAGTCCCCATTCGGGGGCCTACGAGCAGTACTTC. It codes for CASSPHSGAYEQYF.

The V and J genes are TRBV7-9 and TRBJ2-3, with D possibly matching TRBD2 (5 bases). Germline V gives CDR1 SEHNR, CDR2 FQNEAQ (reference sequence). The CDR3 has 14 residues. Trimming shortened V by 1 base and J by 0 bases, and 5 bases separated the two germline ends. CDR3 protein: CASSLGTSTDTQYF. The CDR3, as DNA: TGTGCCAGCAGCTTAGGGACTAGCACAGATACGCAGTATTTT.

This rearrangement joins TRBV12-5 to TRBJ1-2, with a weak D call TRBD1 (5 bases). CDR3 length equals 16 residues. Germline V gene data show CDR1 as LGHNT and CDR2 as FRNRAP. Trimming left V 5 bases short and J 2 bases short, with 18 bases between. CDR3 nucleotides: TGTGCTAGTGGTCCCCAAAATCCGCGGGGGAACTATGGCTACACCTTC. Its protein product is CASGPQNPRGNYGYTF.

The CDR3 coding sequence is TGTGCCAGCAGCGTAGACAGTGGGCCCCTCCACTTT. Protein product: CASSVDSGPLHF. This chain joins TRBV9 and TRBJ1-6, with D hard to call. The V gene lost 0 bases and the J gene lost 13 bases, with 8 bases spanning the gap. Germline lookup yields CDR1 SGDLS and CDR2 YYNGEE. The length of the CDR3 is 12 residues. The full variable domain, its missing parts supplied by reference TRBV9 and TRBJ1-6, is DSGVTQTPKHLITATGQRVTLRCSPRSGDLSVYWYQQSLDQGLQFLIQYYNGEERAKGNILERFSAQQFPDLHSELNLSSLELGDSALYFCASSVDSGPLHFGNGTRLTVT.

V is TRBV19 and J is TRBJ2-1, with D tentatively TRBD2 (6 bases). The V gene's germline CDR1 is LNHDA and CDR2 SQIVND (reference sequence). This CDR3 contains 14 residues. The V gene lost 3 bases and the J gene lost 6 bases, with 12 bases spanning the gap. The CDR3 protein is CASSMLVGGNEQFF. The CDR3 DNA sequence: TGTGCCAGTAGTATGTTAGTGGGGGGCAATGAGCAGTTCTTC.

V usage is TRBV6-5 and J usage is TRBJ2-5; D gene unclear. This CDR3 contains 14 residues. V was clipped by 0 bases and J by 5 bases, with 10 bases between them. Germline V CDR1 and CDR2: MNHEY, SVGAGI. CDR3 DNA sequence: TGTGCCAGCAGTTACTCATTGGCTGTTGAGACCCAGTACTTC. Its protein product is CASSYSLAVETQYF.

The rearrangement joins TRBV13 to TRBJ2-7, with D possibly matching TRBD1 (6 bases). With 5 bases removed from V and 2 bases from J, the gap between germline ends came to 16 bases. Germline lookup yields CDR1 PRHDT and CDR2 FYEKMQ (reference sequence). The CDR3 has 15 residues. The CDR3, as DNA: TGTGCCAGCAGCCCCCCGAACAGACAGGCCTACGAGCAGTACTTC. This sequence encodes CASSPPNRQAYEQYF.

The chain has TRBV5-1 and TRBJ2-1; TRBD2 matches at 7 bases. The CDR3 is 15 residues long. V lost 0 bases to trimming and J lost 10 bases; unmatched junction nucleotides: 10. The V gene's germline CDR1 is SGHRS and CDR2 YFSETQ. The CDR3 here is CASSLARDYRLEQFF. The CDR3 bases are TGCGCCAGCAGCTTGGCTAGGGACTACCGCTTGGAGCAGTTCTTC.